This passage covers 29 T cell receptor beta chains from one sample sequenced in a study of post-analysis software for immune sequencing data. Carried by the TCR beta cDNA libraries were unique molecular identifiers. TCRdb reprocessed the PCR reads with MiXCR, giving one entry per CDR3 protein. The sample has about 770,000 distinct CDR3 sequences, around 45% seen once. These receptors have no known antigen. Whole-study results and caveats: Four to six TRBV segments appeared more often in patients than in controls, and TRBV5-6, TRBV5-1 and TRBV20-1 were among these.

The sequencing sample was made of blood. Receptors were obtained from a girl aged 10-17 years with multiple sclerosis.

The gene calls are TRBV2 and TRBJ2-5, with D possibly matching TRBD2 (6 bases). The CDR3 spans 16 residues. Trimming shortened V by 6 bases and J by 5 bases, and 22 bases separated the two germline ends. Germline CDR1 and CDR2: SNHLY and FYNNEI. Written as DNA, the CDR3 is TGTGCCAGCAGAGTGGGAAGTAGCGGTCCTCGGGAGACCCAGTACTTC. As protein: CASRVGSSGPRETQYF.

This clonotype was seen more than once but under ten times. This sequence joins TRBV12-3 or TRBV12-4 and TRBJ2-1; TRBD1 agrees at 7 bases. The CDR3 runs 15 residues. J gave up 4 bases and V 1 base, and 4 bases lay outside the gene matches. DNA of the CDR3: TGTGCCAGCAGTTTAGAGGGGGCATCATACAATGAGCAGTTCTTC. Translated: CASSLEGASYNEQFF.

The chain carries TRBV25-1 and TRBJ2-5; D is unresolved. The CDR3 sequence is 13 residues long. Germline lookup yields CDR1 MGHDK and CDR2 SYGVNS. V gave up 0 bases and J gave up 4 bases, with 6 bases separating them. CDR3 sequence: CASSEYGSETQYF. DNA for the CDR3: TGTGCCAGCAGTGAATATGGGTCAGAGACCCAGTACTTC.

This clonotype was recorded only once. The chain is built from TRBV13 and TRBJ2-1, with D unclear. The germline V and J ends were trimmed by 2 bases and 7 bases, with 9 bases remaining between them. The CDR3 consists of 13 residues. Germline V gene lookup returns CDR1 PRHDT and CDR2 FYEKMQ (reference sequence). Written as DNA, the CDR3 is TGTGCCAGCAGCTTATGGTCTGCTAATGAGCAGTTCTTC. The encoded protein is CASSLWSANEQFF.

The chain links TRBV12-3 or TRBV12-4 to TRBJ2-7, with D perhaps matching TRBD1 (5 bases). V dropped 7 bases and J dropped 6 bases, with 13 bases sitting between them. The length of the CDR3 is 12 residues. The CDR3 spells CASNAQGFEQYF. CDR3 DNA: TGTGCCAGCAACGCCCAGGGCTTCGAGCAGTACTTC.

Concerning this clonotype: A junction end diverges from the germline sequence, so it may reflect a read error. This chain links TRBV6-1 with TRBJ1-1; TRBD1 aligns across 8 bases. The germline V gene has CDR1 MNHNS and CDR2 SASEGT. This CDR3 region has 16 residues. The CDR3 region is CASGEVGQDRNTEAFF. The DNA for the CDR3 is TGTGCCAGCGGTGAAGTGGGACAGGATAGGAACACTGAAGCCTTCTTT.

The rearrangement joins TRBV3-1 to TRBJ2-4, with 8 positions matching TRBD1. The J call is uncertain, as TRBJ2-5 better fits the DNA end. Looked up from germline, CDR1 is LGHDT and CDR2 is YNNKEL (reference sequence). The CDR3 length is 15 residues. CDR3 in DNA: TGTGCCAGCAGCCCCTCGGGACAGGTGAGAGAGACCCAGTACTTC. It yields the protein CASSPSGQVRETQYF.

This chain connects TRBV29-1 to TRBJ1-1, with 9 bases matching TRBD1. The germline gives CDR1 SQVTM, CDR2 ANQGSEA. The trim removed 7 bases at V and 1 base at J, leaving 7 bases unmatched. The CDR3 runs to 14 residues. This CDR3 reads CSAEKQGANTEAFF. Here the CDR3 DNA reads TGCAGCGCGGAAAAACAGGGGGCGAACACTGAAGCTTTCTTT.

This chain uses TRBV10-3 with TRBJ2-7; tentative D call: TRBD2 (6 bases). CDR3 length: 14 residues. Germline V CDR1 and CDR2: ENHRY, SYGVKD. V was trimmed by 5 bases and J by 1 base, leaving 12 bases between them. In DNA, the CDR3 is TGTGCCATCAGTTCTCCGGCGGGGTCCTACGAGCAGTACTTC. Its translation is CAISSPAGSYEQYF.

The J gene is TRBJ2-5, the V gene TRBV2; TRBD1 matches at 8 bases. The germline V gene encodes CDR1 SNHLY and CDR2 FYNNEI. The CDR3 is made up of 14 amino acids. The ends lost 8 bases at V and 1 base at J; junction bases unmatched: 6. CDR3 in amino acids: CASEGTGIQETQYF. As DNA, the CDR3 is TGTGCCAGCGAGGGGACAGGTATCCAAGAGACCCAGTACTTC.

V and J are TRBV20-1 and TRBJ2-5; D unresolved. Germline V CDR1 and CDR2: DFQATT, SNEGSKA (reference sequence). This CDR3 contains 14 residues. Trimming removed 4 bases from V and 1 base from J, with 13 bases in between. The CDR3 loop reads CSATLWATQETQYF. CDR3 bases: TGCAGTGCTACACTGTGGGCTACCCAAGAGACCCAGTACTTC.

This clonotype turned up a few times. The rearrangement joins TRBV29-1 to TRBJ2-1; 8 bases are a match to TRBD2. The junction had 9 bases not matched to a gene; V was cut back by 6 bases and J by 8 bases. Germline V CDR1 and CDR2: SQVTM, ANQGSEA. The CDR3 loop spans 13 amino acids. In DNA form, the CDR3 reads TGCAGCGTGGCGGATGGACTAGCCGATGAGCAGTTCTTC. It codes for CSVADGLADEQFF.

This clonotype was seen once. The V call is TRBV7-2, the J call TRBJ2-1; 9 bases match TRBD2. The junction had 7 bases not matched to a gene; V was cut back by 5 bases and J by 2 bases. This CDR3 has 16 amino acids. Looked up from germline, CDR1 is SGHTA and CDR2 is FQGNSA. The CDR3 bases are TGTGCCAGCAGCCCCCTAGCGGGAACGGCCTACAATGAGCAGTTCTTC. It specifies CASSPLAGTAYNEQFF. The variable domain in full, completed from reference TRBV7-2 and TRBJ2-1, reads GAGVSQSPSNKVTEKGKDVELRCDPISGHTALYWYRQSLGQGLEFLIYFQGNSAPDKSGLPSDRFSAERTGGSVSTLTIQRTQQEDSAVYLCASSPLAGTAYNEQFFGPGTRLTVL.

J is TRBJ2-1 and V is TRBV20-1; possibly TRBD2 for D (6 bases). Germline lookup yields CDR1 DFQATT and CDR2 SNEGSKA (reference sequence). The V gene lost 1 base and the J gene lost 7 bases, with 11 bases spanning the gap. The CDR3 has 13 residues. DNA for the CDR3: TGCAGTGCTAGAGGGCGGGATGGTAATGAGCAGTTCTTC. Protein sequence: CSARGRDGNEQFF.

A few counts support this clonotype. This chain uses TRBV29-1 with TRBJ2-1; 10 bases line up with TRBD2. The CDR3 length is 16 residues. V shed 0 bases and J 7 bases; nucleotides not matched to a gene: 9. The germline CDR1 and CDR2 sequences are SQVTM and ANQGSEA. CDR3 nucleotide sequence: TGCAGCGTTGAAGATTGGTCTAGCGGGGGTTGGAATGAGCAGTTCTTC. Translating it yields CSVEDWSSGGWNEQFF.

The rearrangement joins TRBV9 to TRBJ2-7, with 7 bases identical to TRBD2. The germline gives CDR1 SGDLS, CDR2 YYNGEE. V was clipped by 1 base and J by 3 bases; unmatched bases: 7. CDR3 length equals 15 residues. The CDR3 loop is CASSVRGDSVYEQYF. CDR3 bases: TGTGCCAGCAGCGTACGGGGGGATTCGGTCTACGAGCAGTACTTC.

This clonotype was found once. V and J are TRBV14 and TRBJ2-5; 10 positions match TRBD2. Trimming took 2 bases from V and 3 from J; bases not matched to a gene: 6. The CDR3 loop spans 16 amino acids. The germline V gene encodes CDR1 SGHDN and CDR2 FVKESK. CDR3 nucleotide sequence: TGTGCCAGCAGCCAAAGAATCGGACTAGCGGAAGAGACCCAGTACTTC. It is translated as CASSQRIGLAEETQYF.

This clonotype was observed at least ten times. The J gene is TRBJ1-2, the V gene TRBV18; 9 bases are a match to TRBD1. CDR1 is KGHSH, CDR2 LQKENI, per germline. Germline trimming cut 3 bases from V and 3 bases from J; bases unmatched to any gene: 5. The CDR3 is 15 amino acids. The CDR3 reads CASSPRTGEDYGYTF. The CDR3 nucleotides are TGTGCCAGCTCACCCAGGACAGGGGAAGACTATGGCTACACCTTC.

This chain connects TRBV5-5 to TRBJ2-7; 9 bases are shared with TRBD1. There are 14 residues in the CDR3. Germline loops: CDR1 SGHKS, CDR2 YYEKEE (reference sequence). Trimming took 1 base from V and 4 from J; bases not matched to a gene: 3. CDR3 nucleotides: TGTGCCAGCAGCTTGCTACAGGGGGCATACGAGCAGTACTTC. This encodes CASSLLQGAYEQYF.

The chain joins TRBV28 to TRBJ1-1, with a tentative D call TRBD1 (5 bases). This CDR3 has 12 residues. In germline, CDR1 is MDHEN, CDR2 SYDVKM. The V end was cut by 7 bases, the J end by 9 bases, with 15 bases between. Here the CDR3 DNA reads TGTGCCAGCACCCAAGGACACAACCAAGCTTTCTTT. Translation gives CASTQGHNQAFF.

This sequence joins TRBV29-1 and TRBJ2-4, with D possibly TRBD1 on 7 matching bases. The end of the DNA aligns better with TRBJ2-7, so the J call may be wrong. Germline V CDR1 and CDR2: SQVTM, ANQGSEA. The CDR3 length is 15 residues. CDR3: CSVEGAGQSFYEQYF. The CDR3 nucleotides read TGCAGCGTTGAAGGGGCGGGACAGTCCTTCTACGAGCAGTACTTC.

The CDR3: CASSQEARVNTEAFF. The CDR3 DNA follows: TGCGCCAGCAGCCAAGAGGCCAGGGTGAACACTGAAGCTTTCTTT. The genes are TRBV4-3 and TRBJ1-1; D might be TRBD1 (5 bases). This CDR3 is built from 15 residues. Deletions cut 0 bases from V and 0 bases from J, with 8 bases between. Germline CDR1 and CDR2: LGHNA and YSLEER.

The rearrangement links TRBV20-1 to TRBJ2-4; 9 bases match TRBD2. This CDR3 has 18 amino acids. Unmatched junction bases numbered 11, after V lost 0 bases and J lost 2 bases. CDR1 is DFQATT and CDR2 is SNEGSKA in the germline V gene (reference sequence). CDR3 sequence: CSARDRGASGVPKNIQYF. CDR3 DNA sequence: TGCAGTGCTAGAGATCGAGGGGCTAGCGGGGTACCCAAAAACATTCAGTACTTC.

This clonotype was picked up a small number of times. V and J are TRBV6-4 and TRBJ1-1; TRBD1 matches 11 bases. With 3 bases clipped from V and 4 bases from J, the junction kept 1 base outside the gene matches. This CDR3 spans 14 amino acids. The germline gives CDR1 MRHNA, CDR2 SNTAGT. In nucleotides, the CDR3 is TGTGCCAGCAGTGAAGGGACAGGGGGCACTGAAGCTTTCTTT. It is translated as CASSEGTGGTEAFF.

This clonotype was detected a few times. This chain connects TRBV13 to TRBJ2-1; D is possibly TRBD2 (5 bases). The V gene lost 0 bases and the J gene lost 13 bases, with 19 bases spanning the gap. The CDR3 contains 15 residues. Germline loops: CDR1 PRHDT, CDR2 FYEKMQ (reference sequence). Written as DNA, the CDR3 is TGTGCCAGCAGCTTAGGACGAGAAGCGGCCACGGATCAGTTCTTC. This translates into CASSLGREAATDQFF.

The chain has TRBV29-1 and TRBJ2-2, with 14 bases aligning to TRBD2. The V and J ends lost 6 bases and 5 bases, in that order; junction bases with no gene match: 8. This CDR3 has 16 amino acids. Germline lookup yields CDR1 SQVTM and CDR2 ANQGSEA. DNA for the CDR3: TGCAGCGTAGAGGGACTAGCGGGAGAAGTTACCGGGGAGCTGTTTTTT. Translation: CSVEGLAGEVTGELFF.

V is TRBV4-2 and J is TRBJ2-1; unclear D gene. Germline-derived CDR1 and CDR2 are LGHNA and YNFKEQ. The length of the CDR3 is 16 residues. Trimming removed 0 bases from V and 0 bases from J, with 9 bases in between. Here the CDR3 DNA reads TGTGCCAGCAGCCAAGATGGCCAAAGCTCCTACAATGAGCAGTTCTTC. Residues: CASSQDGQSSYNEQFF.

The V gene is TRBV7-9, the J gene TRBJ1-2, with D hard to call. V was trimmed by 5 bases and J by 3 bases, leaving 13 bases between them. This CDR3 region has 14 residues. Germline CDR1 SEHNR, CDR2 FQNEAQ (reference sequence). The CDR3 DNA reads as TGTGCCAGCAGCAACGAGAGAGCGGACTATGGCTACACCTTC. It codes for CASSNERADYGYTF.

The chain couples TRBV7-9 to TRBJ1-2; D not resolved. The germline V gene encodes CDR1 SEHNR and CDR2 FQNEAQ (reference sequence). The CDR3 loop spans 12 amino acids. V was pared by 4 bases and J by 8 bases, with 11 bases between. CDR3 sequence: CASSSVGSGYTF. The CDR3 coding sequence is TGTGCCAGCAGCTCAGTGGGCTCAGGCTACACCTTC.